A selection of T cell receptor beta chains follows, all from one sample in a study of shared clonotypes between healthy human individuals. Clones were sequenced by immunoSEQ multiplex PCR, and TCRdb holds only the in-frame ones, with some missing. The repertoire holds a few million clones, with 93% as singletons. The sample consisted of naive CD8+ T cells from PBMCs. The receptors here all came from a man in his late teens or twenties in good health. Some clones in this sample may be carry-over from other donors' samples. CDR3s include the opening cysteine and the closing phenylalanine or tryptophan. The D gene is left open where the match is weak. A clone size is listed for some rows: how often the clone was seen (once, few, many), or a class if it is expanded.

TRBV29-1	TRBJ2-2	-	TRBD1	CSVWDRDTGELFF	TGCAGCGTCTGGGACAGAGACACCGGGGAGCTGTTTTTT
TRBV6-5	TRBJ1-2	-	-	CASNPNGGPYGYTF	TGTGCCAGCAACCCAAACGGGGGCCCCTATGGCTACACCTTC
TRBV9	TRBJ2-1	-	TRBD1	CASSAGQGWSYNEQFF	TGTGCCAGCAGCGCGGGACAGGGTTGGTCCTACAATGAGCAGTTCTTC
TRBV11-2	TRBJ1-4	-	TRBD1	CASSWVTGGAGKLFF	TGTGCCAGCAGCTGGGTCACAGGGGGCGCGGGAAAACTGTTTTTT
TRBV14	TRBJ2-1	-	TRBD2	CASSGTRSGEQFF	TGTGCCAGCAGCGGGACTAGGAGTGGTGAGCAGTTCTTC
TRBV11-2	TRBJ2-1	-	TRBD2	CASSLDIAGTRNEQFF	TGTGCCAGCAGCTTAGATATAGCGGGGACACGCAATGAGCAGTTCTTC
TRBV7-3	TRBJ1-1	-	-	CASSLGGRTEGDTEAFF	TGTGCCAGCAGCTTAGGTGGTCGCACCGAGGGGGACACTGAAGCTTTCTTT
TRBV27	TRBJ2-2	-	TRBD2	CASSPGLQTGTGELFF	TGTGCCAGCAGCCCGGGACTACAGACGGGCACCGGGGAGCTGTTTTTT
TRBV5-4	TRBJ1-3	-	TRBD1	CASSLGDRVSGNTIYF	TGTGCCAGCAGCTTGGGTGACAGGGTCTCTGGAAACACCATATATTTT
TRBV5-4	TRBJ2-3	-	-	CASSLKLSFTDTQYF	TGTGCCAGCAGCCTCAAATTGTCTTTCACAGATACGCAGTATTTT
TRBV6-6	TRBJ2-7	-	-	CASSYSPSYEQYF	TGTGCCAGCAGTTACAGTCCCTCCTACGAGCAGTACTTC
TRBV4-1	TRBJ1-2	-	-	CATGYEGNYGYTF	TGCGCCACCGGATACGAGGGGAACTATGGCTACACCTTC
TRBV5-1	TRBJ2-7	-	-	CASNYFTGNKAYEQYF	TGCGCCAGCAACTACTTTACAGGGAATAAGGCCTACGAGCAGTACTTC
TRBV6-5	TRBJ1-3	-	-	CASSLDRPGNTIYF	TGTGCCAGCAGTCTTGACCGGCCTGGAAACACCATATATTTT
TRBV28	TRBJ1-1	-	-	CASRSGFLLNTEAFF	TGTGCCAGCAGGTCAGGGTTTCTATTGAACACTGAAGCTTTCTTT
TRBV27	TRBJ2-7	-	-	CASSPWGGDSYEQYF	TGTGCCAGCAGCCCTTGGGGCGGGGATTCCTACGAGCAGTACTTC
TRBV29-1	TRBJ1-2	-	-	CSVGEEGYGYTF	TGCAGCGTTGGTGAGGAGGGGTATGGCTACACCTTC
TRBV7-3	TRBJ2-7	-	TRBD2	CASSPLGGGDEQYF	TGTGCCAGCAGCCCGCTCGGGGGGGGAGACGAGCAGTACTTC
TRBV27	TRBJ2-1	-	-	CASSSLDTVGNEQFF	TGTGCCAGCAGTTCCCTCGACACGGTGGGGAATGAGCAGTTCTTC
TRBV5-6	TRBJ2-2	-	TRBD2	CASSLGLAPNTGELFF	TGTGCCAGCAGCTTGGGACTAGCGCCGAACACCGGGGAGCTGTTTTTT
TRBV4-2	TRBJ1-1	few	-	CASSQGGQGGEAFF	TGTGCCAGCAGCCAAGGGGGGCAGGGAGGTGAAGCTTTCTTT
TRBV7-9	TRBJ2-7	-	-	CASSSPWGEYEQYF	TGTGCCAGCAGCTCCCCCTGGGGCGAGTACGAGCAGTACTTC
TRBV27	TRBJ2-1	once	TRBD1	CASSLLGTGAGHEQFF	TGTGCCAGCAGTTTACTCGGGACAGGGGCTGGTCATGAGCAGTTCTTC
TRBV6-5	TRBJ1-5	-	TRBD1	CASSLSGGYQPQHF	TGTGCCAGCAGTCTCTCAGGGGGCTATCAGCCCCAGCATTTT
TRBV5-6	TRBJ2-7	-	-	CASSLSRVTYEQYF	TGTGCCAGCAGCTTATCCAGGGTAACCTACGAGCAGTACTTC
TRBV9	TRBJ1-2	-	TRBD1	CASSARQGGTYGYTF	TGTGCCAGCAGCGCCCGACAGGGCGGCACGTATGGCTACACCTTC
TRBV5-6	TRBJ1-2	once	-	CASSPIGNYGYTF	TGTGCCAGCAGCCCCATAGGGAACTATGGCTACACCTTC
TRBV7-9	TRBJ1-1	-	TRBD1	CASSDRDSSSGGAFF	TGTGCCAGCAGCGACCGGGACAGTTCAAGCGGCGGAGCTTTCTTT
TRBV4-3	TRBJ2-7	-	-	CASSQDRRSGDNWLDEQYF	TGCGCCAGCAGCCAAGATAGAAGGTCTGGAGACAACTGGCTAGACGAGCAGTACTTC
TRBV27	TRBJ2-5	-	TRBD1	CASSTRDSWGETQYF	TGTGCCAGCAGTACTCGGGACAGTTGGGGAGAGACCCAGTACTTC
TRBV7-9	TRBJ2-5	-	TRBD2	CASSSGGVGETQYF	TGTGCCAGCAGTTCCGGGGGGGTAGGAGAGACCCAGTACTTC
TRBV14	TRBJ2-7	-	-	CASSQVGAPYEQYF	TGTGCCAGCAGCCAAGTGGGGGCGCCGTACGAGCAGTACTTC
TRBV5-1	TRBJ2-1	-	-	CASTWTSSYNEQFF	TGCGCCAGCACCTGGACCTCATCCTACAATGAGCAGTTCTTC
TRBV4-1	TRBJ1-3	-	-	CASSPGGSGNTIYF	TGCGCCAGCAGCCCCGGGGGGAGCGGAAACACCATATATTTT
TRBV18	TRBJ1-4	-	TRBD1	CASSMDRGKEKLFF	TGTGCCAGCTCCATGGACAGGGGGAAAGAAAAACTGTTTTTT
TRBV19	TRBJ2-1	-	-	CASSIAREQFF	TGTGCCAGTAGTATAGCCCGGGAGCAGTTCTTC
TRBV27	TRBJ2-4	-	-	CASLGPGGLQYF	TGTGCCAGCCTTGGCCCGGGGGGCTTGCAGTACTTC
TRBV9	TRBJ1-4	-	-	CASSVGSRGNEKLFF	TGTGCCAGCAGCGTAGGCTCTAGGGGTAATGAAAAACTGTTTTTT
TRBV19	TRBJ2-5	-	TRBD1	CASSWDREETQYF	TGTGCCAGTAGCTGGGACAGGGAAGAGACCCAGTACTTC
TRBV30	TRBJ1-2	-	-	CAWRQGGYTF	TGTGCCTGGAGGCAGGGGGGCTACACCTTC
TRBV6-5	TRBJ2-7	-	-	CASSYTGNYEQYF	TGTGCCAGCAGTTACACAGGGAACTACGAGCAGTACTTC
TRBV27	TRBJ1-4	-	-	CASSFLAGNEKLFF	TGTGCCAGCAGTTTTTTGGCTGGGAATGAAAAACTGTTTTTT
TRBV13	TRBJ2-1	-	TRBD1	CASSPRQGNNEQFF	TGTGCCAGCAGCCCCCGACAGGGTAACAATGAGCAGTTCTTC
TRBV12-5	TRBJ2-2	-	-	CASGLSPGELFF	TGTGCTAGTGGTTTGTCACCCGGGGAGCTGTTTTTT
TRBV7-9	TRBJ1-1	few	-	CASSLVIGNTEAFF	TGTGCCAGCAGCTTAGTTATCGGGAACACTGAAGCTTTCTTT
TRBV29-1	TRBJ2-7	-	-	CSVSLRAYEQYF	TGCAGCGTCTCCCTTCGCGCCTACGAGCAGTACTTC
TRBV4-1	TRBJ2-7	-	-	CASSQHTGRSYEQYF	TGCGCCAGCAGCCAACACACGGGACGGAGCTACGAGCAGTACTTC
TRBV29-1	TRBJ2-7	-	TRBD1	CSVATGFSYEQYF	TGCAGCGTGGCGACAGGGTTTAGCTACGAGCAGTACTTC
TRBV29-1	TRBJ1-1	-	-	CSVVLLGTEAFF	TGCAGCGTTGTTCTCCTCGGGACTGAAGCTTTCTTT